A selection of T cell receptor beta chains follows, all from one sample in a study of Graves' ophthalmopathy and Graves' hyperthyroidism. Each CDR3 protein is one row after TCRdb ran MiXCR on the multiplex PCR reads. The repertoire has over a million distinct CDR3 sequences, 36% of them found once; the top ten carry around 10%. Sequenced input: peripheral blood or thyroid tissue (not recorded which). These receptors were collected from an adult man with Graves' hyperthyroidism. Each CDR3 is given with its conserved first and last residue. The order of the fields is V gene, CDR3 length, clone size, CDR3 protein. A clone size is listed for some rows: how often the clone was seen (once, few, many), or a class if it is expanded.

TRBV11-3	15	few	CASTPRGQGGYEQYF
TRBV10-3	12	few	CAISGVGQPQHF
TRBV10-3	13	NA	CAIRGYGTDTQYF
TRBV4-1	14	many	CASSQAQWGPRQYF
TRBV2	16	NA	CASTGSSGRFGDEQYF
TRBV29-1	14	NA	CSVVDLSGANVLTF
TRBV10-3	17	NA	CAISASPSQGPGWPQHF
TRBV13	15	few	CASSAPGQKPYEQYF
TRBV12-3/TRBV12-4	14	NA	CASRRPGTNQPQHF
TRBV2	15	NA	CASSETDGKNYGYTF
TRBV10-3	15	NA	CASRNRGDRAYEQYF
TRBV7-8	14	few	CASCAPGLNTEAFF
TRBV11-2	16	few	CASSLNLAGGQETQYF
TRBV12-3/TRBV12-4	15	few	CASSLYPGGTDTQYF
TRBV6-5	14	many	CASSYSEMNTEAFF
TRBV25-1	14	NA	CASIGAGYQETQYF
TRBV10-3	14	NA	CAISEGGQTYEQYF
TRBV25-1	17	many	CASSEARLGRVAETQYF
TRBV9	20	NA	CASSVRVDRRGPGGANVLTF
TRBV5-1	15	many	CASSLVTKTNYGYTF
TRBV7-2	14	few	CASSLAGTPYEQYF
TRBV5-5	14	many	CASSLAGREVTQYF
TRBV24-1	13	NA	CATSDRNNQPQHF
TRBV24-1	13	many	CATSSKDNQPQHF
TRBV6-1	15	few	CASSVSGRVPGELFF
TRBV2	13	NA	CASNERGGEAQYF
TRBV6-6	15	NA	CASSYLRGPSYEQYF
TRBV4-3	16	few	CASSEVTASGFYGYTF
TRBV12-3/TRBV12-4	14	many	CASSWELGQYEQYF
TRBV5-1	17	many	CASSLGGLSLAVYEQYF
TRBV10-3	13	many	CAINEGGRYEQYF
TRBV9	14	many	CASSPPGGHREQYF
TRBV9	11	many	CASSGVTAYTF
TRBV10-3	16	NA	CAISESGVSYNSPLHF
TRBV5-4	17	NA	CASSLVARGRRSYEQYF
TRBV7-2	14	NA	CASSRGGNYNEQFF
TRBV20-1	10	few	CSAQGSPLHF
TRBV5-1	12	many	CASSLFDGELFF
TRBV19	17	few	CASSRAGGPVTYYEQYF
TRBV5-5	16	NA	CASSHGGTGLKETQYF
TRBV20-1	17	few	CSARSLGTSGKQETQYF
TRBV12-3/TRBV12-4	12	many	CASQKEREKLFF
TRBV19	17	NA	CASSIVHLAGSSYEQYF
TRBV10-3	16	many	CAISGTPGTGGHGYTF
TRBV19	14	many	CASRRVANTGELFF
TRBV6-5	16	once	CASRPGLAGGLHEQYF
TRBV20-1	13	many	CSARRLRTGGLHF
TRBV6-6	16	NA	CASSYTGGARIWPQHF
TRBV19	14	many	CASSIRRASGELFF
TRBV10-3	8	few	CAIKSQYF
TRBV20-1	15	NA	CSATKDRDRVPEQYF
TRBV10-3	12	NA	CAIRAANEKLFF
TRBV19	18	NA	CASSKTGQGSHEQYGYTF
TRBV6-5	17	NA	CASSHARGQSYNSPLHF